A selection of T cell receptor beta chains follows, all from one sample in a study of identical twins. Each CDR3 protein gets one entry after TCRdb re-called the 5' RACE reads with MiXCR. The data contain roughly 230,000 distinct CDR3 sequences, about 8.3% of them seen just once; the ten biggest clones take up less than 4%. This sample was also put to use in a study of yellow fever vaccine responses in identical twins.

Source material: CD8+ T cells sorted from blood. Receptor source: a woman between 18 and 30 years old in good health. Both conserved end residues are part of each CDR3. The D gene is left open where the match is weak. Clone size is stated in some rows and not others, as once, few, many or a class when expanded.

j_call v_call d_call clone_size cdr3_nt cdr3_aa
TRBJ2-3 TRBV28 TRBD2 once TGTGCCAGCAGTTTTTACGGGAGGGGCACAGATACGCAGTATTTT CASSFYGRGTDTQYF
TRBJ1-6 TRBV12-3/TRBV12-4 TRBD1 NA TGTGCCAGCAGTTTAACCCATTCTTCCGGGACAGGGCGCCTGTCGGATAATTCACCCCTCCACTTT CASSLTHSSGTGRLSDNSPLHF
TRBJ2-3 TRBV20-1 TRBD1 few TGCAGTGCACCGACAGGGCTACGCCCAGATACGCAGTATTTT CSAPTGLRPDTQYF
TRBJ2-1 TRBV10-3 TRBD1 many TGTGCCACCAGAACCACAGGGGTCAATGAGCAGTTCTTC CATRTTGVNEQFF
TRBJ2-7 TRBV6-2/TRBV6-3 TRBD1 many TGTGCCAGCAGAGCACAGGGGGAAGTCCACGAGCAGTACTTC CASRAQGEVHEQYF
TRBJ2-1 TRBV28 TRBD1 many TGTGCCAGCAGCCAAACAGGGGGAAATGAGCAGTTCTTC CASSQTGGNEQFF
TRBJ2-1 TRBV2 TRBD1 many TGTGCCATCCGGGACAGGGGGGGCAATGAGCAGTTCTTC CAIRDRGGNEQFF
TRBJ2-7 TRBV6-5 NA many TGTGCCAGCAGTTACGGGCCAACGACCTACGAGCAGTACTTC CASSYGPTTYEQYF
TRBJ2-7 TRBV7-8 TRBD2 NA TGTGCCAGCAGTACCGGGACTAGCGGCTACGAGCAGTACTTC CASSTGTSGYEQYF
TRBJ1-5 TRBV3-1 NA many TGTGCCAGCAGCCAAGATGGGTCGGAGGCGCAGCCCCAGCATTTT CASSQDGSEAQPQHF
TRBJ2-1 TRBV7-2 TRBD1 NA TGTGCCAGCAGGACCTCAGGGGGCAATGAGCAGTTCTTC CASRTSGGNEQFF
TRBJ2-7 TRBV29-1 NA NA TGCAGCGTTGAAGTACAGGGAAACGAGCAGTACTTC CSVEVQGNEQYF
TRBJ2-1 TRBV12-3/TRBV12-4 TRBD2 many TGTGCCAGCAGCGACAAAACGGGGGGAGGTCCCAATGAGCAGTTCTTC CASSDKTGGGPNEQFF
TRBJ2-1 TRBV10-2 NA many TGCGCCAGCAGTGTGAGACTAAACAACACCAAGGGGTCCTCCTACAATGAGCAGTTCTTC CASSVRLNNTKGSSYNEQFF
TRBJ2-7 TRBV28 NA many TGTGCCAGCAGTTCGATGCGGAAGTCCTACGAGCAGTACTTC CASSSMRKSYEQYF
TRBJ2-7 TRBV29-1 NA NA TGCAGCGTCCTGACAGTCGAGGCCAACGAGCAGTACTTC CSVLTVEANEQYF
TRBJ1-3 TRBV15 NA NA TGTGCCACCGGGGGACCGCTACTGGACACCATATATTTT CATGGPLLDTIYF
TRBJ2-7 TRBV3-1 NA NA TGTGCCAGCAGCCCGCCAAGTACCTACGAGCAGTACTTC CASSPPSTYEQYF
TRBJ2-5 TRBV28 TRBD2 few TGTGCCAGCGTTGGCGGGGGAAAAGAGACCCAGTACTTC CASVGGGKETQYF
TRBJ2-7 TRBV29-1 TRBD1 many TGCAGCGTTCTGACAGGGGGACACGAGCAGTACTTC CSVLTGGHEQYF
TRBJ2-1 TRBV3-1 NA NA TGTGCCAGCAGCCAAGATGGTAAGAGTATTGGGCAGTTCTTC CASSQDGKSIGQFF
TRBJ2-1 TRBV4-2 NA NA TGTGCCAGCAGCCAAGCTCCAGGAGGGGACTACAATGAGCAGTTCTTC CASSQAPGGDYNEQFF
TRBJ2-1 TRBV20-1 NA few TGCAGTGCTAGAGATCGTCGGGGAACCTACAATGAGCAGTTCTTC CSARDRRGTYNEQFF
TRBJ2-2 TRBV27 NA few TGTGCCAGCAGAACCGGGACCTACACCGGGGAGCTGTTTTTT CASRTGTYTGELFF
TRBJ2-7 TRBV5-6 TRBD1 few TGTGCCAGCAGCTTGGCCGGTCGACAGGGGAACTACGAGCAGTACTTC CASSLAGRQGNYEQYF
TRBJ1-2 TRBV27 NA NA TGTGCCAGCAGTGCCCGAGGAGGTTCTTATGGCTACACCTTC CASSARGGSYGYTF
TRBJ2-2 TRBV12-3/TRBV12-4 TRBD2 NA TGTGCCAGCAGGGCTAGCGGGACGAACACCGGGGAGCTGTTTTTT CASRASGTNTGELFF
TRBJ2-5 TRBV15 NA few TGTGCCACCAGCAGGACCCCACAGGTTCATGCAGAGACCCAGTACTTC CATSRTPQVHAETQYF
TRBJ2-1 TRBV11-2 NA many TGTGCCAGCAGCCGTTACACCGGACTAACCTCCTACAATGAGCAGTTCTTC CASSRYTGLTSYNEQFF
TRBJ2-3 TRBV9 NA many TGTGCCAGCAGCGTGGGCGAATCTAGCACAGATACGCAGTATTTT CASSVGESSTDTQYF
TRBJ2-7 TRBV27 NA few TGTGCCACCGCAACCCGGACCAACTACGAGCAGTACTTC CATATRTNYEQYF
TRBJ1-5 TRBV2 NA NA TGTGCCAGCAGTGAAGCCGGAGATTATCAGCCCCAGCATTTT CASSEAGDYQPQHF
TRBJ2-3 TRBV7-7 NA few TGTGCTAGCAGCTTAGTGGGGCGGCGTTCCACAGATACGCAGTATTTT CASSLVGRRSTDTQYF
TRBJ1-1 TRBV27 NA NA TGTGCCAGCAGTTTATCTCTGGGTACTGAAGCTTTCTTT CASSLSLGTEAFF
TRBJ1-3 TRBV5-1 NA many TGCGCCAGCAGCTTGGATCCAGACTACTCTGGAAACACCATATATTTT CASSLDPDYSGNTIYF
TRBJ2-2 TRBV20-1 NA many TGCAGTGCTCCAGGCGCAAACACCGGGGAGCTGTTTTTT CSAPGANTGELFF
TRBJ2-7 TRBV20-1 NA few TGCAGTGCTAGAGATAAGTACGAGCAGTACTTC CSARDKYEQYF
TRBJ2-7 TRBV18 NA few TGTGCCAGCTCCCTCGAGGACAACTACGAGCAGTACTTC CASSLEDNYEQYF
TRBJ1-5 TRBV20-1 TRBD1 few TGCAGTGCTCGGGACAGGGATTCCCTTAGCAATCAGCCCCAGCATTTT CSARDRDSLSNQPQHF
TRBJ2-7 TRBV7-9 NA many TGTGCCAGCAGCGGGGGAGGCTACGAGCAGTACTTC CASSGGGYEQYF
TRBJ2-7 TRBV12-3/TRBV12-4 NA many TGTGCCAGTTGGGACAAAAAATCCTACGAGCAGTACTTC CASWDKKSYEQYF
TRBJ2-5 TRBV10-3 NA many TGTGCCATCAGTGACTCGGGGGATCCGCGGACCCAGTACTTC CAISDSGDPRTQYF
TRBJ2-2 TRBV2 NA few TGTGCCAGCAGCCAAGGGGGAGGAGTCAACACCGGGGAGCTGTTTTTT CASSQGGGVNTGELFF
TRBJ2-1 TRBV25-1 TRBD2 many TGTGCCAGCAGCACTAGCGCCAATGAGCAGTTCTTC CASSTSANEQFF
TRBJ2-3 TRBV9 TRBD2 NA TGTGCCAGCAGCGTCGGGACTAGCGGGACCACAGATACGCAGTATTTT CASSVGTSGTTDTQYF
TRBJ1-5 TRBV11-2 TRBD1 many TGTGCCAGCAGCCAGGACAGGGAGAATCAGCCCCAGCATTTT CASSQDRENQPQHF
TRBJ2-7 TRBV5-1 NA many TGCGCCAGCTACCTAGCAGGGCTACCGTACGAGCAGTACTTC CASYLAGLPYEQYF
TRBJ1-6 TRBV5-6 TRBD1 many TGTGCCAGCGGCACTTTTTGGACAGGGATCCCCTATAATTCACCCCTCCACTTT CASGTFWTGIPYNSPLHF
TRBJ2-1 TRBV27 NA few TGTGCCAGCAGCATCGTAGAGTACAATGAGCAGTTCTTC CASSIVEYNEQFF
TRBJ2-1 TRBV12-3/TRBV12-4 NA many TGTGCCAGCAGTACACGGGGTGAGCAGTTCTTC CASSTRGEQFF
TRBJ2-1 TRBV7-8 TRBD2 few TGTGCCAGCAGCCCAGCGGTGGGGGGGGAAGGGAATGAGCAGTTCTTC CASSPAVGGEGNEQFF
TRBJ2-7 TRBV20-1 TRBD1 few TGCAGTGCTAGAGATATTTTAGGACAGGGGTTTCCCTACGAGCAGTACTTC CSARDILGQGFPYEQYF
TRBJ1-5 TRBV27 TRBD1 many TGTGCCAGCAGTTCAATATCAGGGGGCGATCAGCCCCAGCATTTT CASSSISGGDQPQHF
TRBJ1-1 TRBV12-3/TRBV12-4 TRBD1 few TGTGCCAGCAGTTTATGGACAGGGAGGGGAACTGAAGCTTTCTTT CASSLWTGRGTEAFF
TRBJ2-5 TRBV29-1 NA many TGCAGCGTTCTGACGGTTCAAGAGACCCAGTACTTC CSVLTVQETQYF